The subject of this entry is one TCR beta chain. Its target is unknown. These data belong to a study of shared clonotypes between healthy human individuals. General observations from the study: Sorted-subset samples were not fully sequenced, rarefaction indicated. It was only blood that was sampled, and tissue repertoires likely differ.

Profiled with immunoSEQ multiplex PCR; TCRdb holds only in-frame clones, not every one. The sample includes some 2.3 million clones, approximately 95% of them seen just once. Trimming removed 6 bases at V and 2 bases at J, with 10 bases between. CDR1 is ENHRY, CDR2 SYGVKD, per germline. The CDR3 spans 13 residues. This TCR derives from a man aged 18 to 30 in good health. Some clones in this sample may be carry-over from other donors' samples. The sample taken for sequencing was naive CD4+ T cells from PBMCs. Subset specified: CD45RA+ positively selected. V gene TRBV10-3 combines with J gene TRBJ1-1, with D unresolved. CDR3 sequence (DNA): TGTGCCATCAGGGCGGACGGAAACACTGAAGCTTTCTTT. Protein: CAIRADGNTEAFF.